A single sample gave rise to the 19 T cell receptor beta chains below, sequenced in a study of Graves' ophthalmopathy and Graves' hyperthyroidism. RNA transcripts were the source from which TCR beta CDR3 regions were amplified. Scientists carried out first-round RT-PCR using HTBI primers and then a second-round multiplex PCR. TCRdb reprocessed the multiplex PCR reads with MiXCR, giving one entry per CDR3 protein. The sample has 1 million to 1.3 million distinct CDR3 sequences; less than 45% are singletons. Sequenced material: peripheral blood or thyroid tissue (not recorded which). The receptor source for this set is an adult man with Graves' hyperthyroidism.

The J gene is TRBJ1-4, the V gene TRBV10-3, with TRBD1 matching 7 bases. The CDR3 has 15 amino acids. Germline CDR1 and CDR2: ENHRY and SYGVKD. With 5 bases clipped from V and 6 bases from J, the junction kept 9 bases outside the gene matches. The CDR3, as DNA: TGTGCCATCAGTCGACAGGGCGAACCGGATGAAAAACTGTTTTTT. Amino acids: CAISRQGEPDEKLFF.

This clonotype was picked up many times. As DNA, the CDR3 is TGCAGTGCTGACCGGGCATATGAGACCCAGTACTTC. It yields the protein CSADRAYETQYF. The chain recombines TRBV20-1 with TRBJ2-5; no reliable D call. Germline V gene sequence: CDR1 DFQATT, CDR2 SNEGSKA (reference sequence). V lost 5 bases and J 5 bases, leaving 12 bases between the germline ends. This CDR3 contains 12 residues.

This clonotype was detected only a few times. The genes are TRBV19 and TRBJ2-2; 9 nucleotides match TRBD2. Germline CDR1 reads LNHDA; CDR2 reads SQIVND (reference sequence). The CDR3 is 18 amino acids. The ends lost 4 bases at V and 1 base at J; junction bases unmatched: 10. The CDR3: CASSTLPSSGKNTGELFF. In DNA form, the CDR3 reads TGTGCCAGTAGTACCCTCCCCTCTAGCGGGAAGAACACCGGGGAGCTGTTTTTT. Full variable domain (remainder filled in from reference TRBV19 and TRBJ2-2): DGGITQSPKYLFRKEGQNVTLSCEQNLNHDAMYWYRQDPGQGLRLIYYSQIVNDFQKGDIAEGYSVSREKKESFPLTVTSAQKNPTAFYLCASSTLPSSGKNTGELFFGEGSRLTVL.

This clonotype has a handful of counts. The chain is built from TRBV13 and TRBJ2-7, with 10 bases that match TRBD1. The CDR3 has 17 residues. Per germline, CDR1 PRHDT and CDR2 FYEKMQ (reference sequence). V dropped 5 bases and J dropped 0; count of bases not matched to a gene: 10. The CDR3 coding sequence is TGTGCCAGCAGCCCGGGACAGGGGAGGACCAGCTCCTACGAGCAGTACTTC. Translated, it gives CASSPGQGRTSSYEQYF. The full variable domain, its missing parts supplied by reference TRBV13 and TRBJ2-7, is AAGVIQSPRHLIKEKRETATLKCYPIPRHDTVYWYQQGPGQDPQFLISFYEKMQSDKGSIPDRFSAQQFSDYHSELNMSSLELGDSALYFCASSPGQGRTSSYEQYFGPGTRLTVT.

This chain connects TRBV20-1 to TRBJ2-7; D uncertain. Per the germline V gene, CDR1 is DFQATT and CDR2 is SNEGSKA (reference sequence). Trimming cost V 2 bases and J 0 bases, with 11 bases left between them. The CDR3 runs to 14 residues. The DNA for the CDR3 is TGCAGTGCTAGAACTCAAGACCGCTCCTACGAGCAGTACTTC. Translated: CSARTQDRSYEQYF.

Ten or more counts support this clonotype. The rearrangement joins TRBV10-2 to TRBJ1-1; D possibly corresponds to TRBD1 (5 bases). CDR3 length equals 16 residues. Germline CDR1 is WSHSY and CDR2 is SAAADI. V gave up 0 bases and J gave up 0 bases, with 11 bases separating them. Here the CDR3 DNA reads TGCGCCAGCAGTGAGTCGAGGGGACGAGTGAACACTGAAGCTTTCTTT. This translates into CASSESRGRVNTEAFF.

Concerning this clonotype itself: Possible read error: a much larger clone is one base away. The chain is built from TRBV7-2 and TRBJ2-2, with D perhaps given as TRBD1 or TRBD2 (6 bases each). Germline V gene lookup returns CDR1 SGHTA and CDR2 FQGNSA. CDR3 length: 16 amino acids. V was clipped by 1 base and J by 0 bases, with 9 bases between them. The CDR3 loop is CASSLVEGANTGELFF. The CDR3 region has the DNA TGTGCCAGCAGCTTAGTGGAGGGGGCGAACACCGGGGAGCTGTTTTTT. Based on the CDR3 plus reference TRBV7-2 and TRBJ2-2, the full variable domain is GAGVSQSPSNKVTEKGKDVELRCDPISGHTALYWYRQSLGQGLEFLIYFQGNSAPDKSGLPSDRFSAERTGGSVSTLTIQRTQQEDSAVYLCASSLVEGANTGELFFGEGSRLTVL.

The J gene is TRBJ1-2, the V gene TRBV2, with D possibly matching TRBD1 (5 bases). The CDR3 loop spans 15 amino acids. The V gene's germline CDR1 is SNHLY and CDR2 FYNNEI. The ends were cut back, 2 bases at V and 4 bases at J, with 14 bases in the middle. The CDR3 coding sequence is TGTGCCAGCAGTGAAATGGGACGGCCGACCTATGGCTACACCTTC. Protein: CASSEMGRPTYGYTF.

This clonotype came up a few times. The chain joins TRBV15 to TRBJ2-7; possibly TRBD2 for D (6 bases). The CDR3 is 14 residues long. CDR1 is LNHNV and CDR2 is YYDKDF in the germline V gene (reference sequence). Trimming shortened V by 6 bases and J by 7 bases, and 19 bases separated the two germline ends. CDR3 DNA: TGTGCCACCAGTGGGGCGGAGGGAGCCCCAGAGCAGTACTTC. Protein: CATSGAEGAPEQYF. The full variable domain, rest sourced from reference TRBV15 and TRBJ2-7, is DAMVIQNPRYQVTQFGKPVTLSCSQTLNHNVMYWYQQKSSQAPKLLFHYYDKDFNNEADTPDNFQSRRPNTSFCFLDIRSPGLGDTAMYLCATSGAEGAPEQYFGPGTRLTVT.

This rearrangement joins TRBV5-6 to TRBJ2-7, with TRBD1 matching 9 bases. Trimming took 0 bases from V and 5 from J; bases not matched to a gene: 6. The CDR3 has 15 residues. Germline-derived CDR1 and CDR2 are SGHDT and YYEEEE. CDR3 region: CASSLVGQGLDEQYF. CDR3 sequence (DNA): TGTGCCAGCAGCTTGGTGGGACAGGGTCTGGACGAGCAGTACTTC.

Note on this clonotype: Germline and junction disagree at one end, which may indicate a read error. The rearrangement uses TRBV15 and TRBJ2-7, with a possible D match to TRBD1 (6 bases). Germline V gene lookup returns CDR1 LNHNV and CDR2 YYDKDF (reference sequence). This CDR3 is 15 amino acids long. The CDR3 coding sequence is TGTGCCAGCAGCCGACCACGGACAGCCACCTACGAGCAGTACTTC. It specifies CASSRPRTATYEQYF.

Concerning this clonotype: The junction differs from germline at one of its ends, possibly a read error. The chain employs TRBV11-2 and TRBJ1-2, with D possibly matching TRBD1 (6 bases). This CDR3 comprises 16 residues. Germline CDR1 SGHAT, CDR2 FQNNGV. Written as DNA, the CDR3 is TGTGCCGGCAGCTTAGTCTTCGGGGGCCTTAACTATGGCTACACCTTC. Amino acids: CAGSLVFGGLNYGYTF. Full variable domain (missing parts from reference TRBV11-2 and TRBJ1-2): EAGVAQSPRYKIIEKRQSVAFWCNPISGHATLYWYQQILGQGPKLLIQFQNNGVVDDSQLPKDRFSAERLKGVDSTLKIQPAKLEDSAVYLCAGSLVFGGLNYGYTFGSGTRLTVV.

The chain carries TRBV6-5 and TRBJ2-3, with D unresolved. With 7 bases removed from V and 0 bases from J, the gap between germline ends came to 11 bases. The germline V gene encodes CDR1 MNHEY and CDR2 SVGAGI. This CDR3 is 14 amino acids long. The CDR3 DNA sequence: TGTGCCAGCAATGAGGATTTCAGCACAGATACGCAGTATTTT. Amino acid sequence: CASNEDFSTDTQYF.

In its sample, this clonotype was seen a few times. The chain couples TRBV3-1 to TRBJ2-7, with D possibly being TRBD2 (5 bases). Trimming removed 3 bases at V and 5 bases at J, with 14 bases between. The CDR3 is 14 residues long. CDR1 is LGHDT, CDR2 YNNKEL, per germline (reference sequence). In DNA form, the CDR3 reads TGTGCCAGCAGCCACGGGGATGTAAGGCACGAGCAGTACTTC. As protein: CASSHGDVRHEQYF.

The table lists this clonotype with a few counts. CDR3 in DNA: TGTGCCAGCAGTGAAAGCACAGGCTATCGGCCCCAGCATTTT. Protein sequence: CASSESTGYRPQHF. This chain joins TRBV2 and TRBJ1-5, with D perhaps TRBD1 (5 bases). CDR3 length equals 14 residues. CDR1 is SNHLY, CDR2 FYNNEI, per germline. Trimming removed 2 bases at V and 9 bases at J, with 14 bases between.

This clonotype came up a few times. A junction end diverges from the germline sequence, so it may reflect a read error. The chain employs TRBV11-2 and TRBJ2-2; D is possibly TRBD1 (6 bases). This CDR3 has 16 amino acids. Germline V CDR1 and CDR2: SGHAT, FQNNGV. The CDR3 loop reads CASSQDRNANTGELFF. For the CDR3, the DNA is TGCGCCAGCAGCCAAGACAGGAATGCGAACACCGGGGAGCTGTTTTTT.

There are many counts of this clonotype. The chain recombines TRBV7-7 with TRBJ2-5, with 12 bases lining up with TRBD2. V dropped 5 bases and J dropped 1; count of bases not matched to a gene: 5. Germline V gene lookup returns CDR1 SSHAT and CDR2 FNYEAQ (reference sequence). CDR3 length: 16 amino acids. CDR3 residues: CASSKGLAGFQETQYF. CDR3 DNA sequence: TGTGCCAGCAGCAAAGGACTAGCGGGGTTCCAAGAGACCCAGTACTTC.

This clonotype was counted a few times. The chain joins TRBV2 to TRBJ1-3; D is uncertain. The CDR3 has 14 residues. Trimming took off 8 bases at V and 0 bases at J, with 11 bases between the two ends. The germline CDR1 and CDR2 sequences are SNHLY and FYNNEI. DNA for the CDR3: TGTGCCAGCGTCGAAATTCGCTCTGGAAACACCATATATTTT. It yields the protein CASVEIRSGNTIYF.

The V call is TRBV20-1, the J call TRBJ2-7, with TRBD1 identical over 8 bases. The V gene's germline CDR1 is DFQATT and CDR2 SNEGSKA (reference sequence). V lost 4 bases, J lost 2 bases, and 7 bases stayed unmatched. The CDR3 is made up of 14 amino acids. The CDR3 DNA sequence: TGCAGTGCTATTGCAGGGGGCACCACCTACGAGCAGTACTTC. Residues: CSAIAGGTTYEQYF.